The T cell receptor beta chain described here comes from a study of blood T cell repertoires in COVID-19. Study-wide background: Donors in the United States, Italy and Spain gave samples during acute or convalescent COVID-19. T cells, B-cell-depleted T cells, or PBMCs supplied cDNA or gDNA.

Authors' data handling: The assay estimated nucleated cells by amplifying reference gene primers. Sequencing was performed with immunoSEQ multiplex PCR; in TCRdb, only in-frame clones are kept and a portion is missing. Clone size and the V and J calls come from that table; the DNA yielded D and trimming. The data hold some 60,000 clones, with around 90% observed a single time. The CDR3 contains 14 residues. With 4 bases clipped from V and 2 bases from J, the junction kept 4 bases outside the gene matches. Germline CDR1 and CDR2: MDHEN and SYDVKM. The V and J genes are TRBV28 and TRBJ1-2; 7 positions agree with TRBD1. Input material: peripheral blood. This receptor was taken from a man aged 60 to 75 with acute or convalescent COVID-19. Here the CDR3 DNA reads TGTGCCAGCAGTTCAGGGGGTGACAACTATGGCTACACCTTC. Its translation is CASSSGGDNYGYTF.